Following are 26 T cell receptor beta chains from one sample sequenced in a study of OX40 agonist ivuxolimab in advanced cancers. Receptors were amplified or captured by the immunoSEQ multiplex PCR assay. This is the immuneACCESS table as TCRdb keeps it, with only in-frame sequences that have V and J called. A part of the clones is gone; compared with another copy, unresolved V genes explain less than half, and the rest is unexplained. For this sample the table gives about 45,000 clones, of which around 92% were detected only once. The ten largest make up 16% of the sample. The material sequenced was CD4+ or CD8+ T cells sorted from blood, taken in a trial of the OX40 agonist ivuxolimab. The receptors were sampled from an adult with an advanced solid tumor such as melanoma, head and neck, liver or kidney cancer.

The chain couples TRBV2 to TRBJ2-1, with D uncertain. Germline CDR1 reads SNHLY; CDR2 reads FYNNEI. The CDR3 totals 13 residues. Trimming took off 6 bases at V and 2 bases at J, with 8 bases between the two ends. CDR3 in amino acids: CASRDPPYNEQFF. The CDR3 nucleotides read TGTGCCAGCAGAGACCCGCCCTACAATGAGCAGTTCTTC.

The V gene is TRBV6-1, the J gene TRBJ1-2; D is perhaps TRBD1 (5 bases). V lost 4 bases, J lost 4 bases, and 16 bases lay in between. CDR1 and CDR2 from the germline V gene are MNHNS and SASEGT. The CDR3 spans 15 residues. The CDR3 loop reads CASSGRDFRRYGYTF. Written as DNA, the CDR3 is TGTGCCAGCAGTGGCCGGGACTTCCGACGCTATGGCTACACCTTC.

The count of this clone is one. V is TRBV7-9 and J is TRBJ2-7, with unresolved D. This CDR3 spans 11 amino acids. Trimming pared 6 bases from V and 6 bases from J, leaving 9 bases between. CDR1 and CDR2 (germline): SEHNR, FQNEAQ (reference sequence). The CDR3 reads CASRAGAEQYF. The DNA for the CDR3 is TGTGCCAGCAGAGCAGGAGCCGAGCAGTACTTC.

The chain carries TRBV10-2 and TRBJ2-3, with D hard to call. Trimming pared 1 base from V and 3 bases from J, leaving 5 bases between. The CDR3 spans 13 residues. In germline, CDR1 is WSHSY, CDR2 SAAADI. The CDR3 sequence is CASSEFGTDTQYF. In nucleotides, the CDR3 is TGCGCCAGCAGTGAGTTCGGAACAGATACGCAGTATTTT.

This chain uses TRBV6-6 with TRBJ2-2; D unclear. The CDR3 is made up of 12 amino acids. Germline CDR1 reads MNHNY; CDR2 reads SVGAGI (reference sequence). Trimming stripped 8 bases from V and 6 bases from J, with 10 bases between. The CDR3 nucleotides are TGTGCCAGCGGGGTAGGAGCCGGGGAGCTGTTTTTT. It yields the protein CASGVGAGELFF.

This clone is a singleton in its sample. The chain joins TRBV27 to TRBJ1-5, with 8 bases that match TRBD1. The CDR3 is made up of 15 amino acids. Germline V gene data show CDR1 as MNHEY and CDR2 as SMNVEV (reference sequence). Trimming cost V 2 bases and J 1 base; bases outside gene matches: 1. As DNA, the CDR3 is TGTGCCAGCAGTTTAGGGACAGGAAGCAATCAGCCCCAGCATTTT. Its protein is CASSLGTGSNQPQHF.

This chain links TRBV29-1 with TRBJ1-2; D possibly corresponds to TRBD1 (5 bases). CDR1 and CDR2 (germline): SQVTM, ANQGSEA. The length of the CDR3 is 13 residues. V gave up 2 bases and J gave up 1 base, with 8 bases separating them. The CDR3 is CSVEQGGNYGYTF. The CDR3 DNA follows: TGCAGCGTTGAACAGGGAGGTAACTATGGCTACACCTTC.

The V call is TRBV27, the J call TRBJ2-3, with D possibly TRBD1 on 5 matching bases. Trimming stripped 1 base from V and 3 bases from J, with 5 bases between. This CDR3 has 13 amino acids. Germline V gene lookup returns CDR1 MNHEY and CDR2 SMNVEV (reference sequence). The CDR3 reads CASSLYRTDTQYF. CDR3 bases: TGTGCCAGCAGTTTATACAGGACAGATACGCAGTATTTT.

The CDR3 nucleotides are TGTGCCAGCACCTCCCGGGGGTTGAGCTCCTACAATGAGCAGTTCTTC. This translates into CASTSRGLSSYNEQFF. This chain joins TRBV5-6 and TRBJ2-1, with a possible D match to TRBD2 (6 bases). The ends were cut back, 6 bases at V and 0 bases at J, with 16 bases in the middle. The germline gives CDR1 SGHDT, CDR2 YYEEEE. This CDR3 comprises 16 residues.

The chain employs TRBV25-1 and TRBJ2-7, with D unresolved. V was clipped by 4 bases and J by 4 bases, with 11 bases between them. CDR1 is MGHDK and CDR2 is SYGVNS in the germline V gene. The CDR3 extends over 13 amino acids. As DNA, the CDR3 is TGTGCCAGCAGTGGGTGGAAGAGGTACGAGCAGTACTTC. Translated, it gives CASSGWKRYEQYF.

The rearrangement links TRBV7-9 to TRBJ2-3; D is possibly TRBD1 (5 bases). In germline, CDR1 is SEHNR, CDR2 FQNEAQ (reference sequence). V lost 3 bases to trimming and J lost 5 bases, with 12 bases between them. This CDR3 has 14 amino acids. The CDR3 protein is CASSFRVSVDTQYF. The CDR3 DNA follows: TGTGCCAGCAGCTTCAGGGTGTCGGTAGATACGCAGTATTTT.

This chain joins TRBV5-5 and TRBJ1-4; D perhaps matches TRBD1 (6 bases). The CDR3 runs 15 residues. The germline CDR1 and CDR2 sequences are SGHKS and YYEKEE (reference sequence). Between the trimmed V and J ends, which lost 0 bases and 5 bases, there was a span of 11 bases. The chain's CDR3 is CASSLAGGPNEKLFF. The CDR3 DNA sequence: TGTGCCAGCAGCTTGGCCGGGGGCCCAAATGAAAAACTGTTTTTT.

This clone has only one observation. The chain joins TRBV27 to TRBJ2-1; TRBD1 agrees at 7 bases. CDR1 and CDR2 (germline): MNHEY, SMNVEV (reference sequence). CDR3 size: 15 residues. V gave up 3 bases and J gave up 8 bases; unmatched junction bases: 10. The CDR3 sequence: CASSFAAGGFYEQFF. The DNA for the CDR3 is TGTGCCAGCAGTTTCGCGGCAGGGGGTTTCTATGAGCAGTTCTTC.

CDR3 region: CASSVDARGQPQHF. In nucleotides, the CDR3 is TGTGCCAGCAGCGTAGACGCCAGGGGCCAGCCCCAGCATTTT. The genes are TRBV9 and TRBJ1-5, with D tentatively TRBD1 (6 bases). Germline values: CDR1 SGDLS, CDR2 YYNGEE. This CDR3 region has 14 residues. Trimming took off 0 bases at V and 7 bases at J, with 11 bases between the two ends.

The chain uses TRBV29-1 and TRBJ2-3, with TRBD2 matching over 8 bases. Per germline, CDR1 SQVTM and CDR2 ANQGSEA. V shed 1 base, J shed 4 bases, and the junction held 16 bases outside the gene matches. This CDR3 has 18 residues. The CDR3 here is CSVEGTPSTSGTPDTQYF. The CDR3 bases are TGCAGCGTTGAAGGGACTCCCTCTACTAGCGGCACACCAGATACGCAGTATTTT.

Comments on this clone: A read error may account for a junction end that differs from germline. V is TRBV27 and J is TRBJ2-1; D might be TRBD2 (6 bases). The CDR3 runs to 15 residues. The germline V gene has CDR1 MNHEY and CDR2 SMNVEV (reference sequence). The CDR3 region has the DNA TGTGCCAGCAGTTTGGTGCGGGGATCCTCCAATGAGCAGTTCTTC. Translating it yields CASSLVRGSSNEQFF.

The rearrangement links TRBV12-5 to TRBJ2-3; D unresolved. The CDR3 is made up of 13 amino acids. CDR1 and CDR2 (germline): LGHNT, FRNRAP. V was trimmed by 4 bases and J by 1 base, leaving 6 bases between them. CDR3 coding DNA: TGTGCTAGTGGTTCCGGGCGCACAGATACGCAGTATTTT. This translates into CASGSGRTDTQYF.

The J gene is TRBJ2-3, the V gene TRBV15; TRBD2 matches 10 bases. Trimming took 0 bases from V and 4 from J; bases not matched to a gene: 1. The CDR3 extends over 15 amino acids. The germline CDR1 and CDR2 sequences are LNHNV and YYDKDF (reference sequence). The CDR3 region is CATSREAGGPDTQYF. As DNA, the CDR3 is TGTGCCACCAGCAGAGAAGCGGGGGGGCCAGATACGCAGTATTTT.

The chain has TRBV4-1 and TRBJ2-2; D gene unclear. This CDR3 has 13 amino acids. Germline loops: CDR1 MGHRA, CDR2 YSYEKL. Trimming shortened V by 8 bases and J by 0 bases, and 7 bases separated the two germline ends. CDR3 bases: TGCGCCAGCTCACCAGCGAACACCGGGGAGCTGTTTTTT. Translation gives CASSPANTGELFF.

This CDR3 reads CASSNRQRNTEAFF. CDR3 in DNA: TGTGCCAGCAGCAATCGACAGAGGAACACTGAAGCTTTCTTT. The chain has TRBV27 and TRBJ1-1, with a tentative D call TRBD1 (5 bases). The germline V and J ends were trimmed by 6 bases and 1 base, with 12 bases remaining between them. The CDR3 is made up of 14 amino acids. The germline V gene has CDR1 MNHEY and CDR2 SMNVEV (reference sequence).

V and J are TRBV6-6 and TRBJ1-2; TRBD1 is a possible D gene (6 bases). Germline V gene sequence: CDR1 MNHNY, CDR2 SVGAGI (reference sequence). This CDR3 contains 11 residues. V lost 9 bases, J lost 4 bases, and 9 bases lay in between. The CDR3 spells CASRGAYGYTF. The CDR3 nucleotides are TGTGCCAGTAGGGGGGCCTATGGCTACACCTTC.

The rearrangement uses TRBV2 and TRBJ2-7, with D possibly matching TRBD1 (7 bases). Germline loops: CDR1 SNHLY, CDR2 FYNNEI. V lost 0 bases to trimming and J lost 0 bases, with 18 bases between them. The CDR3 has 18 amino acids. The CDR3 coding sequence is TGTGCCAGCAGTGAAGCGCCCCCAGGGGGGAGCAGCTCCTACGAGCAGTACTTC. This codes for CASSEAPPGGSSSYEQYF.

CDR3 protein: CASSFTGANTEAFF. The CDR3 DNA reads as TGTGCCAGCAGTTTTACAGGGGCAAACACTGAAGCTTTCTTT. The chain has TRBV27 and TRBJ1-1; 7 nucleotides match TRBD1. CDR3 length: 14 amino acids. Germline CDR1 and CDR2: MNHEY and SMNVEV (reference sequence). Trimming removed 3 bases from V and 2 bases from J; junction bases left unmatched: 3.

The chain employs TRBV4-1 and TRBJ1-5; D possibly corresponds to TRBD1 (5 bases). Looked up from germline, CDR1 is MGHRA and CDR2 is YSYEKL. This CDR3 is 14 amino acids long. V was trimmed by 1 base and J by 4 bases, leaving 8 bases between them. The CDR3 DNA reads TGCGCCAGCAGCCAAGTTCGGGGGAATCAGCCCCAGCATTTT. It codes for CASSQVRGNQPQHF.

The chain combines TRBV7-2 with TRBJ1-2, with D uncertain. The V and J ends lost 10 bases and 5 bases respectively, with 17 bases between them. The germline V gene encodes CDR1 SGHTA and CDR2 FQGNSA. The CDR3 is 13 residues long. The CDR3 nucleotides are TGTGCCATCCCCCTCCACCCGGGTTATGGCTACACCTTC. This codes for CAIPLHPGYGYTF. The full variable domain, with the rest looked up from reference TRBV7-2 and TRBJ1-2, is GAGVSQSPSNKVTEKGKDVELRCDPISGHTALYWYRQSLGQGLEFLIYFQGNSAPDKSGLPSDRFSAERTGGSVSTLTIQRTQQEDSAVYLCAIPLHPGYGYTFGSGTRLTVV.

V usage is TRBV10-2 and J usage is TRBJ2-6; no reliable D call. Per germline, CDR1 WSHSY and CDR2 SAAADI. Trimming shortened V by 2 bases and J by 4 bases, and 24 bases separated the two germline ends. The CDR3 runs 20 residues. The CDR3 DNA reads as TGCGCCAGCAGTGAGCCCCCACTGGGCAGTTACTCGTCCGGGGCCAACGTCCTGACTTTC. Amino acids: CASSEPPLGSYSSGANVLTF.